Reported below is one TCR beta chain. Methods used by the authors: From reference gene primer amplification, estimates of nucleated cell counts were derived. The protocol was immunoSEQ multiplex PCR, while the TCRdb copy is restricted to in-frame clones and leaves out a portion. V and J calls and clone size are copied from that table; D and trimming were computed from the DNA. The repertoire consists of 300,000 to 350,000 clones, with 90% occurring once and the leading ten covering about 1%. Seattle enrolled patients during active infection and tracked them longitudinally. The sample comes from a study of blood T cell repertoires in COVID-19. For the study at large: Acute-phase and convalescent COVID-19 samples originated in the United States, Italy and Spain. PBMCs, B-cell-depleted T cells, or T cells provided the cDNA or gDNA that made up the material.

From germline, CDR1 is LGHNA and CDR2 YSLEER. The V gene lost 1 base and the J gene lost 3 bases, with 10 bases spanning the gap. There are 15 residues in the CDR3. The sequenced sample was peripheral blood. The clonotype originates from a woman aged 40-49 years with COVID-19, enrolled during active disease. V and J are TRBV4-3 and TRBJ1-5; D is ambiguous. The CDR3 is CASSQVLAPNQPQHF. DNA of the CDR3: TGCGCCAGCAGCCAAGTGTTAGCCCCCAATCAGCCCCAGCATTTT.